This TCR beta chain was captured in a study of T cell repertoires in cytomegalovirus infection. V shed 6 bases and J shed 5 bases, with 22 bases lying between them. The germline V gene encodes CDR1 DFQATT and CDR2 SNEGSKA (reference sequence). CDR3 size: 15 residues. A single record per CDR3 protein comes from TCRdb applying MiXCR to the reads. Of hundreds of thousands of distinct CDR3 sequences in the sample, around 32% were seen once. To note about this clonotype: Its antigen remains unknown.

The rearrangement links TRBV20-1 to TRBJ2-5; TRBD1 is a possible D gene (6 bases). This specimen consisted of cultured PBMCs, obtained from culture after CMV antigen stimulation. This clonotype was sampled from a human donor in good health (CMV status not recorded). Some clones in this sample may be carry-over from other donors' samples. CDR3 region: CSAPPPPRGRETQYF. In DNA, the CDR3 is TGCAGTGCCCCACCTCCCCCCAGGGGTAGGGAGACCCAGTACTTC.